This T cell receptor beta chain was recorded in a study of cytomegalovirus exposure and HLA in healthy donors (TCRdb year 2017). Concerning the study at large: An earlier analysis of some 600 of the donors reported under 300 Gb of sequence data and 100 million to 120 million unique TCR beta sequences obtained from some 200 million T cells. An early release that covered 640 HLA-typed donors contained around 330 gigabases of sequencing data and around 85 million unique TCR sequences. The genetic ancestry cluster associated with self-reported Caucasian donors included about 81% of the roughly 390 genotyped donors. The study aimed to test whether signatures of past pathogen exposure could be identified by cataloging public T cell receptors. Using immunosequencing, the study profiled T cell repertoires from 500 to 800 subjects and related those repertoires to cytomegalovirus serostatus. A separate validation cohort of roughly 130 different subjects was used in addition to the approximately 640-subject first cohort. High-throughput TCR immunosequencing, statistical association of individual TCRs with disease status, and machine learning were combined to predict cytomegalovirus infection status. A later analysis re-analyzed previously published TCR beta repertoires from roughly 630 donors and added high-resolution HLA genotyping to study TCR occurrence patterns. In the later analysis, no new phenotypic data were used to find candidate immune exposures; instead, reliance was placed on TCR beta sequences and their occurrence across donors. An earlier analysis of around 640 of the donors used high-throughput TCR beta sequencing to judge whether each TCR beta V gene segment behaved as functional or pseudogenic. Alongside the repertoire data, information on donor age, sex, ethnicity and CMV serostatus was compiled. A later genetic analysis took genome-wide SNP genotypes for about 65% of the 666 donors and used that subset as a discovery cohort. All discovery cohort repertoires had been generated on a single sequencing platform. HLA typing included class I and class II loci at four-digit resolution. The number of donors typed differed by locus, with about 629-640 for A, B, C, DRB1 and DQB1, around 520 for DQA1, approximately 580 for DPA1, and around 460 for DPB1. Several DR-DQ haplotypes were treated as single units for association and clustering because of strong linkage in the cohort. Among about 360 genotyped donors of the cohort, an average of roughly 240,000 unique TCR beta nucleotide sequences were sequenced per donor, roughly 20% of them non-productive.

With regard to this clone: No antigen is known for it. Per-base quality was not reported, and no clone a single base away is much larger than it.

Trimmed from V: 5 bases; trimmed from J: 6 bases; junction bases lacking a gene match: 7. The CDR3 goes from the cysteine to the phenylalanine over 15 residues. Only the CDR3 region is kept as DNA, spanning 45 bases read in frame from base 1. Taken from the germline V gene, the CDR1 and CDR2 loops are MDHEN and SYDVKM. Library method: the immunoSEQ multiplex PCR assay. For the multiplex PCR, a mixture combining 60 forward primers for TCR Vbeta segments and 13 reverse primers for TCR Jbeta segments was used. The CDR3 region of rearranged TCR beta genes was amplified from genomic DNA by a multiplex PCR assay. The amplified TCR beta libraries were sequenced on the Illumina HiSeq System as 87-base-pair reads. The authors' analysis ran thus. A later analysis tallied 80 million to 95 million unique TCR beta chains across the approximately 670 repertoires, and approximately 12 million of those chains were shared by two or more donors. To remove PCR and sequencing errors, raw reads were error-corrected and collapsed into unique sequences using a nearest-neighbor algorithm that merged closely related sequences. Alignment of CDR3 sequences to IMGT reference sequences was used to assign V, D and J gene segments. Each retained sequence needed at least a six-nucleotide match to both a V gene segment and a J gene segment. Rearrangements were classified as productive when the CDR3 lacked stop codons and remained in frame with V and J, and all other rearrangements were classified as non-productive. Following IMGT convention, CDR3 was defined as the stretch from the second conserved V-encoded cysteine up to the conserved J-encoded phenylalanine. In an earlier analysis of just under 600 of the donors, sequences lacking an unambiguous match to a single V gene segment were excluded. An earlier analysis of about 600 of the donors called V segments functional above 56.7% productive rearrangements and segregating when the between-donor standard deviation exceeded 5%. A statistical classification framework was built for diagnosing cytomegalovirus status from the catalog of TCR beta chain sequences. V and J gene assignment, in a later analysis, came from comparing TCR nucleotide sequences with IMGT/GENE-DB human TR gene sequences. A later analysis assigned CDR3 sequences and most-parsimonious VDJ recombination scenarios with the TCRdist pipeline. In a later analysis, every TCR beta chain was defined by the combination of its CDR3 amino acid sequence and its V-gene family, and reads without a unique V-gene family were dropped. In a later analysis, 550 to 650 highly shared, low-generation-probability nucleotide sequences were removed to address suspected cross-contamination and a sequencing artifact. In a later analysis, a clonal expansion index was calculated for each public chain from normalized within-repertoire ranks of inferred template counts. Generation probabilities in a later analysis came from a VDJ recombination model fitted to out-of-frame rearrangements, and those results were checked against IGoR. Hypergeometric tests were used in a later analysis to score TCR-TCR, TCR-HLA and TCR-CMV co-occurrence, with a repertoire-size bias correction applied to the TCR pairs. In a later analysis, false discovery rates were estimated by permuting HLA or CMV assignments 20 times. In a later analysis, co-occurring TCRs were grouped using DBSCAN, and TCRdist sequence similarity was added for clustering within HLA-allele-positive subsets. Repertoires with fewer than 30,000 or more than 120,000 public chains were left out of co-occurrence clustering, as were a few repertoires with anomalous nucleotide sharing. Not all clones reach the TCRdb copy of this immuneACCESS table, which keeps in-frame sequences only. Checked studies attribute under half of the gap to unresolved V genes and leave the rest unexplained. V, J and clone size derive from that table, while D and trimming were established from the DNA sequence. In this sample the table shows about 200,000 clones, 70% to 90% of which occur a single time. Of the sample, about 2.5% is held by the ten largest clones.

The research as a whole found: Because HLA typing was unavailable for some donors at each locus, only the typed subset was used in association tests. In an earlier analysis of some 500 of the donors, most TCR beta V segments were observed in productive rearrangements about 87% or about 30% of the time, broadly matching IMGT annotations. The cohort was sequenced for TCR beta chains only, and without alpha or paired-chain data the features that could be detected were limited. A later analysis found that TCR association rates varied across HLA loci, with DRB1 alleles showing the most associated TCRs and HLA-C alleles the fewest. In the study, around 160 TCR beta chains were listed as associated with cytomegalovirus. According to the authors, the approach could potentially be generalized to other disease states and immunological phenotypes. The classifier was reported to diagnose cytomegalovirus status with high specificity and sensitivity in both the original cohort and the validation cohort. In a later analysis, HLA-associated TCR beta chains were found to be more clonally expanded and to have lower generation probabilities than equally common non-associated chains. Some IMGT-functional V segments, including TRBV6-2 and TRBV6-3, could not be distinguished by the 87-base-pair reads and were therefore excluded. In a later analysis, some 17,000 TCR beta sequences were associated with specific HLA alleles at a false discovery rate of 0.05. In a later analysis, several top co-occurrence clusters were reported to appear linked to parvovirus B19, influenza, CMV and Epstein-Barr virus. While some public TCRs were present in many individuals, most TCR sequences turned up only very rarely across donors. In vitro tests confirmed that a few of the cytomegalovirus-associated TCR beta chains recognize cytomegalovirus antigens. According to a later analysis, most CMV-associated TCR beta chains appeared to be HLA-restricted, and the HLA associations seemed to be driven largely by CMV exposure. A further reported finding was that TCR beta sequences accurately predicted the HLA-A and HLA-B alleles for most subjects in the first cohort. A later genetic analysis reported fewer N-insertions in productive TCRs among donors in an Asian-associated ancestry cluster than the roughly 700-donor mean. In a later genetic analysis, a missense DCLRE1C variant was associated with V-gene and J-gene trimming of TCR beta chains, and the association was replicated in an independent cohort. Correlated functional status among segregating V segments might be attributable to linkage disequilibrium, but an unknown experimental factor could not be ruled out. For the cohort, immune exposure information was limited to CMV serostatus. The presence/absence analyses assumed that sequencing depth was roughly uniform across donors, and that assumption may not be true. A cluster of highly shared sequence variants was judged likely to be a technical artifact of the sequencing pipeline. Assigning TCR associations to individual alleles was difficult when HLA alleles, especially DR and DQ, strongly co-occurred. The earlier analysis of approximately 540 of the donors excluded seventeen rarely observed V segments, including chromosome 9 orphons, because counts were too low.

The cohort consisted of 666 healthy bone marrow donors. Cohort members were all nominally healthy when sampled, although unrecorded immune exposures were likely present. The donor tested CMV seronegative, placing the donor among the 300 to 450 seronegative members of the cohort. A peripheral blood sample was collected from each donor, and TCR beta sequencing was performed on peripheral blood mononuclear cells. The Qiagen DNeasy Blood Extraction Kit was used to extract genomic DNA from the blood cell samples. Sample: PBMCs. The receptor was derived from a woman between 45 and 65 years old in good health and CMV-seronegative. The chain is encoded by TRBV28 joined to TRBJ1-4, and TRBD1 matches 9 of the central bases. The encoded CDR3 is CASSPNRGRDEKLFF. The bases are TGTGCCAGCAGTCCAAACAGGGGGCGCGATGAAAAACTGTTTTTT. Extended through the reference TRBV28 and TRBJ1-4 proteins, this CDR3 yields the full variable domain: DVKVTQSSRYLVKRTGEKVFLECVQDMDHENMFWYRQDPGLGLRLIYFSYDVKMKEKGDIPEGYSVSREKKERFSLILESASTNQTSMYLCASSPNRGRDEKLFFGSGTQLSVL.